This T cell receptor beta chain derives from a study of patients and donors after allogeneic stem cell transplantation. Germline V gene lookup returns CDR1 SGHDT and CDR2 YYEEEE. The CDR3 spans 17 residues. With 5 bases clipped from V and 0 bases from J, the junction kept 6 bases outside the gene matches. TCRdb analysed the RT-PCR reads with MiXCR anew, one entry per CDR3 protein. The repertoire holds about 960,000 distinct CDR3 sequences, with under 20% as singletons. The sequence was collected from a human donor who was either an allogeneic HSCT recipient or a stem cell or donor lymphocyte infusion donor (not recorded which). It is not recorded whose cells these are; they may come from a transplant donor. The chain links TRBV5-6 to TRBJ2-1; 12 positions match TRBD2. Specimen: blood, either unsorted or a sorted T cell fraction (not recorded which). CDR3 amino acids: CASRQTSGGSSYNEQFF. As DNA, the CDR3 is TGTGCCAGCAGACAAACTAGCGGGGGGAGCTCCTACAATGAGCAGTTCTTC.